This entry lists 8 T cell receptor beta chains sequenced from one sample in a study of shared clonotypes between healthy human individuals. CD45RO-negative cells were positively selected for CCR7, leaving out terminally differentiated effector memory CD45RA+ cells. TCRdb's table, derived via immunoSEQ multiplex PCR, lists solely in-frame clones and lacks some. The data hold about 2 million clones, with around 96% observed a single time. The sample consisted of naive CD8+ T cells sorted from blood. The receptor set was obtained from a man younger than 35 in good health.

V is TRBV5-6 and J is TRBJ1-2; D is undetermined. The CDR3 is 14 amino acids. Germline V gives CDR1 SGHDT, CDR2 YYEEEE. Trimming pared 0 bases from V and 2 bases from J, leaving 8 bases between. The CDR3 nucleotides read TGTGCCAGCAGCTTGGAACTCTCCAACTATGGCTACACCTTC. It codes for CASSLELSNYGYTF.

The chain carries TRBV6-5 and TRBJ2-7; D unclear. This CDR3 spans 14 amino acids. Trimming pared 6 bases from V and 0 bases from J, leaving 12 bases between. Germline CDR1 MNHEY, CDR2 SVGAGI. CDR3 sequence (DNA): TGTGCCAGCAGACCCAGGACGAGCTCCTACGAGCAGTACTTC. Protein sequence: CASRPRTSSYEQYF.

This chain connects TRBV7-3 to TRBJ2-1; possibly TRBD2 for D (7 bases). The germline gives CDR1 SGHTA, CDR2 FQGTGA. This CDR3 spans 14 amino acids. V was clipped by 0 bases and J by 9 bases, with 12 bases between them. The CDR3 is CASSLTGGAGEQFF. The CDR3 bases are TGTGCCAGCAGCTTAACTGGGGGGGCCGGTGAGCAGTTCTTC.

This chain uses TRBV6-5 with TRBJ2-1; D call uncertain. Germline CDR1 reads MNHEY; CDR2 reads SVGAGI. The length of the CDR3 is 13 residues. Trimming removed 5 bases at V and 3 bases at J, with 8 bases between. The CDR3 loop reads CASSPQLYNEQFF. CDR3 bases: TGTGCCAGCAGTCCCCAGCTCTACAATGAGCAGTTCTTC.

The chain is built from TRBV28 and TRBJ2-5; no clear D gene. In germline, CDR1 is MDHEN, CDR2 SYDVKM. The CDR3 has 16 amino acids. Trimming shortened V by 5 bases and J by 0 bases, and 16 bases separated the two germline ends. The chain's CDR3 is CASSPRSVRHQETQYF. In DNA, the CDR3 is TGTGCCAGCAGTCCTCGGTCCGTGAGGCACCAAGAGACCCAGTACTTC.

This chain links TRBV5-1 with TRBJ2-7; D possibly corresponds to TRBD1 (5 bases). CDR1 SGHRS and CDR2 YFSETQ come from the germline V gene. The CDR3 totals 13 residues. Trimming cost V 0 bases and J 5 bases, with 9 bases left between them. The CDR3 spells CASSLAQGNEQYF. As DNA, the CDR3 is TGCGCCAGCAGCTTGGCCCAGGGAAACGAGCAGTACTTC.

The J gene is TRBJ2-6, the V gene TRBV10-3; D uncertain. Germline loops: CDR1 ENHRY, CDR2 SYGVKD. This CDR3 comprises 14 residues. V lost 2 bases, J lost 0 bases, and 2 bases lay in between. DNA for the CDR3: TGTGCCATCAGTGAGACCTCTGGGGCCAACGTCCTGACTTTC. Protein: CAISETSGANVLTF.

This clone was counted a single time. This may be a read error: a much more frequent sequence differs by one nucleotide. The sample carries other DNA sequences with the same CDR3. V usage is TRBV7-6 and J usage is TRBJ2-2; D is undetermined. Per the germline V gene, CDR1 is SGHVS and CDR2 is FNYEAQ. There are 11 residues in the CDR3. The V end lost 3 bases, the J end lost 5 bases, and 1 base lay between the germline ends. CDR3: CASSFTGELFF. The DNA of the CDR3 is TGTGCCAGCAGCTTTACCGGGGAGCTGTTTTTT. Full variable domain (outside the CDR3, taken from reference TRBV7-6 and TRBJ2-2): GAGVSQSPRYKVTKRGQDVALRCDPISGHVSLYWYRQALGQGPEFLTYFNYEAQQDKSGLPNDRFSAERPEGSISTLTIQRTEQRDSAMYRCASSFTGELFFGEGSRLTVL.